The 29 T cell receptor beta chains below all came from one sample that was sequenced in a study of shared clonotypes between healthy human individuals. The data were produced by immunoSEQ multiplex PCR, yet TCRdb's version contains in-frame clones alone and is incomplete. The sample has about 2.4 million clones, approximately 93% seen once. Sequenced input: naive CD4+ T cells from PBMCs. Subset described: CD45RA+ positively selected. These receptors came from a man aged 18 to 30 in good health. Some clones in this sample may be carry-over from other donors' samples.

The chain recombines TRBV5-1 with TRBJ2-2; D may correspond to TRBD1 or TRBD2 (5 bases each). Germline values: CDR1 SGHRS, CDR2 YFSETQ. This CDR3 is built from 15 residues. Trimming removed 4 bases at V and 6 bases at J, with 16 bases between. The CDR3 DNA follows: TGCGCCAGCAGCAATGGTGGGGGTAGTTCCGGGGAGCTGTTTTTT. Amino acid sequence: CASSNGGGSSGELFF.

This clone has a single count. The chain is built from TRBV9 and TRBJ1-2; TRBD1 matches 7 bases. V lost 4 bases, J lost 2 bases, and 8 bases stayed unmatched. The CDR3 contains 15 residues. Germline loops: CDR1 SGDLS, CDR2 YYNGEE. CDR3 bases: TGTGCCAGCAGCCCCGGGGACAGATTGAACTATGGCTACACCTTC. Protein: CASSPGDRLNYGYTF. The full variable domain, its missing parts supplied by reference TRBV9 and TRBJ1-2, is DSGVTQTPKHLITATGQRVTLRCSPRSGDLSVYWYQQSLDQGLQFLIQYYNGEERAKGNILERFSAQQFPDLHSELNLSSLELGDSALYFCASSPGDRLNYGYTFGSGTRLTVV.

The rearrangement joins TRBV7-9 to TRBJ1-1, with D tentatively TRBD1 (5 bases). The germline gives CDR1 SEHNR, CDR2 FQNEAQ (reference sequence). The CDR3 loop spans 16 amino acids. V lost 1 base to trimming and J lost 6 bases, with 18 bases between them. The CDR3 loop reads CASSLEAQGRAAEAFF. The CDR3 DNA is TGTGCCAGCAGCTTAGAGGCCCAGGGAAGGGCCGCTGAAGCTTTCTTT.

The chain combines TRBV5-1 with TRBJ2-2, with D tentatively TRBD2 (5 bases). Germline V lookup: CDR1 SGHRS, CDR2 YFSETQ. The CDR3 is 15 amino acids. Trimming shortened V by 1 base and J by 6 bases, and 13 bases separated the two germline ends. The CDR3 spells CASSLLVRVPGELFF. In DNA, the CDR3 is TGCGCCAGCAGCTTGCTGGTGCGGGTTCCCGGGGAGCTGTTTTTT. The whole variable domain, remainder taken from reference TRBV5-1 and TRBJ2-2, is KAGVTQTPRYLIKTRGQQVTLSCSPISGHRSVSWYQQTPGQGLQFLFEYFSETQRNKGNFPGRFSGRQFSNSRSEMNVSTLELGDSALYLCASSLLVRVPGELFFGEGSRLTVL.

As to this clone: Additional DNA sequences in this sample encode the identical CDR3. The V and J genes are TRBV15 and TRBJ2-1; D ambiguous. The germline V gene encodes CDR1 LNHNV and CDR2 YYDKDF (reference sequence). CDR3 length equals 15 residues. V was clipped by 3 bases and J by 0 bases, with 9 bases between them. CDR3 nucleotide sequence: TGTGCCACCAGCAGGGCGAGTGGCTCCTACAATGAGCAGTTCTTC. Translating it yields CATSRASGSYNEQFF. Full variable domain (outside the CDR3, taken from reference TRBV15 and TRBJ2-1): DAMVIQNPRYQVTQFGKPVTLSCSQTLNHNVMYWYQQKSSQAPKLLFHYYDKDFNNEADTPDNFQSRRPNTSFCFLDIRSPGLGDTAMYLCATSRASGSYNEQFFGPGTRLTVL.

The chain has TRBV7-2 and TRBJ2-6; the match to TRBD2 covers 9 bases. Trimming at V came to 0 bases and at J to 1 base, leaving 7 bases not matched to a gene. The CDR3 has 19 amino acids. Germline V CDR1 and CDR2: SGHTA, FQGNSA. The CDR3 sequence: CASSLAPSGRISGANVLTF. CDR3 bases: TGTGCCAGCAGCTTAGCGCCCAGCGGGAGGATTTCTGGGGCCAACGTCCTGACTTTC.

This chain uses TRBV11-3 with TRBJ2-3; possibly TRBD1 for D (6 bases). V was pared by 5 bases and J by 0 bases, with 12 bases between. CDR3 length equals 15 residues. Germline V gene sequence: CDR1 SGHNT, CDR2 YENEEA. CDR3 region: CASSQGLASTDTQYF. CDR3 bases: TGTGCCAGCAGCCAGGGGCTAGCTAGCACAGATACGCAGTATTTT.

The chain combines TRBV2 with TRBJ2-3; tentative D call: TRBD2 (5 bases). The length of the CDR3 is 14 residues. Trimming pared 8 bases from V and 2 bases from J, leaving 14 bases between. CDR1 and CDR2 (germline): SNHLY, FYNNEI. Here the CDR3 reads CASLQRTSTDTQYF. CDR3 DNA sequence: TGTGCCAGCCTACAGCGGACGTCCACAGATACGCAGTATTTT.

The V call is TRBV27, the J call TRBJ1-1; unclear D gene. CDR1 and CDR2 (germline): MNHEY, SMNVEV (reference sequence). V lost 0 bases and J 4 bases, leaving 9 bases between the germline ends. The CDR3 has 14 residues. The CDR3 region is CASSLSSGATEAFF. The CDR3 DNA sequence: TGTGCCAGCAGTTTATCGTCGGGAGCCACTGAAGCTTTCTTT.

The chain joins TRBV19 to TRBJ2-7; D is unclear. Germline CDR1 and CDR2: LNHDA and SQIVND (reference sequence). The CDR3 consists of 12 residues. Trimming took 5 bases from V and 5 from J, leaving 10 bases between them. CDR3 sequence: CASSASKHEQYF. The CDR3, as DNA: TGTGCCAGTAGTGCCTCCAAGCACGAGCAGTACTTC.

The CDR3 loop reads CASSVRRSAGQAICEQYF. CDR3 bases: TGTGCCAGCAGCGTAAGAAGGTCAGCGGGACAGGCAATTTGTGAGCAGTACTTC. The chain carries TRBV9 and TRBJ2-7, with D maybe TRBD1 (8 bases). The V end lost 1 base, the J end lost 7 bases, and 27 bases lay between the germline ends. The CDR3 consists of 18 residues. Germline values: CDR1 SGDLS, CDR2 YYNGEE.

The rearrangement uses TRBV5-5 and TRBJ2-2; 11 bases map to TRBD2. After removal of 3 bases from V and 5 bases from J, the junction contained 3 bases not matched to a gene. Germline V gene sequence: CDR1 SGHKS, CDR2 YYEKEE (reference sequence). This CDR3 is built from 15 residues. In DNA form, the CDR3 reads TGTGCCAGCAGCTGGCGGACTAGCGGGACCGGGGAGCTGTTTTTT. Translating gives CASSWRTSGTGELFF.

This clone appeared a single time. The chain carries TRBV28 and TRBJ1-2; 8 bases are shared with TRBD1. From germline, CDR1 is MDHEN and CDR2 SYDVKM. The V and J ends lost 2 bases and 10 bases, in that order; junction bases with no gene match: 6. CDR3 size: 13 residues. This chain's CDR3 is CASSLGDRTDYTF. The CDR3 DNA reads as TGTGCCAGCAGTTTAGGGGACAGGACGGACTACACCTTC.

The chain combines TRBV7-3 with TRBJ2-7; D unclear. The CDR3 is 13 residues long. V was shortened by 3 bases and J by 3 bases, with 9 bases between the two germline ends. Germline CDR1 is SGHTA and CDR2 is FQGTGA. Here the CDR3 DNA reads TGTGCCAGCAGCTTCACACCGCTCTACGAGCAGTACTTC. It encodes CASSFTPLYEQYF.

The count of this clone is one. The chain links TRBV7-8 to TRBJ1-5; 7 positions agree with TRBD1. This CDR3 comprises 15 residues. From germline, CDR1 is SGHVS and CDR2 FQNEAQ. J lost 4 bases, V lost 5 bases, and 8 bases had no gene match. The CDR3 loop is CASSPFQGENQPQHF. The CDR3 bases are TGTGCCAGCAGCCCTTTTCAGGGGGAGAATCAGCCCCAGCATTTT.

The chain links TRBV4-3 to TRBJ1-6; D gene unclear. CDR3 size: 17 residues. Trimming pared 2 bases from V and 8 bases from J, leaving 19 bases between. Germline assignment: CDR1 LGHNA and CDR2 YSLEER. Here the CDR3 reads CASSQRDFMEGDSPLHF. As DNA, the CDR3 is TGCGCCAGCAGCCAACGGGATTTCATGGAGGGAGATTCACCCCTCCACTTT.

CDR3 residues: CASSSRSGTSTDTQYF. CDR3 nucleotides: TGTGCCAGCAGCTCCCGCAGTGGTACTAGCACAGATACGCAGTATTTT. The V and J genes are TRBV7-9 and TRBJ2-3; D is ambiguous. The CDR3 length is 16 residues. The V gene's germline CDR1 is SEHNR and CDR2 FQNEAQ (reference sequence). V lost 4 bases and J 0 bases, leaving 14 bases between the germline ends.

The chain links TRBV18 to TRBJ1-3, with D unresolved. With 1 base removed from V and 1 base from J, the gap between germline ends came to 2 bases. The CDR3 runs 13 residues. Germline-derived CDR1 and CDR2 are KGHSH and LQKENI. CDR3 in DNA: TGTGCCAGCTCACCACAATCTGGAAACACCATATATTTT. This codes for CASSPQSGNTIYF.

V usage is TRBV5-1 and J usage is TRBJ2-7, with D possibly TRBD2 on 6 matching bases. Trimming removed 3 bases at V and 3 bases at J, with 16 bases between. Germline loops: CDR1 SGHRS, CDR2 YFSETQ. The CDR3 spans 15 residues. The CDR3 reads CASSWEGTPVYEQYF. CDR3 nucleotide sequence: TGCGCCAGCAGCTGGGAAGGGACTCCGGTCTACGAGCAGTACTTC.

This chain links TRBV7-3 with TRBJ2-1, with 7 bases aligning to TRBD2. Germline CDR1 is SGHTA and CDR2 is FQGTGA. The J segment lost 8 bases and the V segment lost 2 bases, leaving 9 bases of the junction unmatched. CDR3 length equals 15 residues. The CDR3 region is CASSLRRENPHEQFF. In DNA form, the CDR3 reads TGTGCCAGCAGCTTACGGCGGGAGAACCCCCATGAGCAGTTCTTC.

The rearrangement links TRBV5-1 to TRBJ2-7; maybe TRBD2 (5 bases). This CDR3 is built from 13 residues. V lost 0 bases to trimming and J lost 7 bases, with 11 bases between them. From germline, CDR1 is SGHRS and CDR2 YFSETQ. The CDR3 DNA is TGCGCCAGCAGCTTGGAACTAGTTCGAGAGCAGTACTTC. Translating it yields CASSLELVREQYF.

This rearrangement joins TRBV19 to TRBJ1-2; a weak D match, TRBD1 (6 bases). The germline V gene has CDR1 LNHDA and CDR2 SQIVND (reference sequence). This CDR3 contains 14 residues. The V gene lost 3 bases and the J gene lost 5 bases, with 13 bases spanning the gap. The CDR3 loop reads CASSIAGAVYGYTF. The CDR3 bases are TGTGCCAGTAGTATTGCGGGGGCCGTATATGGCTACACCTTC.

J is TRBJ2-2 and V is TRBV15; no clear D. Germline assignment: CDR1 LNHNV and CDR2 YYDKDF (reference sequence). The V end was cut by 7 bases, the J end by 1 base, with 10 bases between. CDR3 length: 14 residues. The CDR3 region has the DNA TGTGCCACCACCCCGAACAGGAACACCGGGGAGCTGTTTTTT. Encoded protein: CATTPNRNTGELFF.

This chain uses TRBV14 with TRBJ1-5; the D is unclear. This CDR3 region has 14 residues. V dropped 6 bases and J dropped 6 bases, with 15 bases sitting between them. Germline CDR1 reads SGHDN; CDR2 reads FVKESK. The CDR3 coding sequence is TGTGCCAGCAGACACCGGGGAGGTGGTCAGCCCCAGCATTTT. It translates to CASRHRGGGQPQHF.

The V call is TRBV19, the J call TRBJ1-4; the D is unclear. The CDR3 has 13 amino acids. V was trimmed by 7 bases and J by 3 bases, leaving 9 bases between them. Germline-derived CDR1 and CDR2 are LNHDA and SQIVND (reference sequence). CDR3 sequence: CASNFGSNEKLFF. The CDR3, as DNA: TGTGCCAGTAATTTCGGGTCTAATGAAAAACTGTTTTTT.

The V gene is TRBV11-2, the J gene TRBJ2-3, with D tentatively TRBD2 (6 bases). V lost 3 bases, J lost 4 bases, and 14 bases lay in between. Germline V gene lookup returns CDR1 SGHAT and CDR2 FQNNGV. The CDR3 loop spans 15 amino acids. The CDR3 region is CASSFHFGGSDTQYF. The CDR3 DNA sequence: TGTGCCAGCAGCTTTCATTTCGGGGGTTCAGATACGCAGTATTTT.

This rearrangement joins TRBV7-6 to TRBJ2-1; D is undetermined. Per the germline V gene, CDR1 is SGHVS and CDR2 is FNYEAQ. Deletions cut 5 bases from V and 9 bases from J, with 11 bases between. The CDR3 consists of 12 residues. The CDR3 region is CASSHPTGEQFF. In DNA, the CDR3 is TGTGCCAGCAGCCATCCTACGGGTGAGCAGTTCTTC.

The chain couples TRBV7-2 to TRBJ2-1; 7 bases agree with TRBD2. Germline lookup yields CDR1 SGHTA and CDR2 FQGNSA. The ends lost 8 bases at V and 6 bases at J; junction bases unmatched: 10. This CDR3 is built from 14 residues. In nucleotides, the CDR3 is TGTGCCAGCGTATTATCGACTAGCTCCAATGAGCAGTTCTTC. This translates into CASVLSTSSNEQFF.

V usage is TRBV15 and J usage is TRBJ1-2; D is ambiguous. The CDR3 covers 12 residues. Trimming took off 0 bases at V and 11 bases at J, with 10 bases between the two ends. Germline lookup yields CDR1 LNHNV and CDR2 YYDKDF (reference sequence). In nucleotides, the CDR3 is TGTGCCACCAGCAGAGATCATTGGGGTTACACCTTC. Translation gives CATSRDHWGYTF.